These 9 T cell receptor beta chains came from one sample sequenced in a study of shared clonotypes between healthy human individuals (dated by TCRdb to the early 2020s). Library preparation was by the immunoSEQ multiplex PCR assay. TCRdb took this table from immuneACCESS and kept in-frame rearrangements with V and J called. Such tables lack part of the clones; where checked against another copy, unresolved V genes explain under half of the gap, and the rest is unexplained. The sample includes 2 million to 3 million clones, with approximately 94% observed a single time. Jointly, the top ten make up around 0.15% of the sample. The sequencing input was naive CD4+ T cells sorted from blood. According to the study, the label for this sample's cell subset or site signals: CD45RA+ positively selected. The receptors here all came from a young man in good health.

The chain recombines TRBV4-3 with TRBJ2-3; D unresolved. Germline V CDR1 and CDR2: LGHNA, YSLEER. Between the trimmed V and J ends, which lost 0 bases and 2 bases, there was a span of 12 bases. This CDR3 is 16 amino acids long. CDR3 residues: CASSQDFGLFTDTQYF. CDR3 sequence (DNA): TGCGCCAGCAGCCAAGACTTCGGGCTTTTCACAGATACGCAGTATTTT.

The chain has TRBV28 and TRBJ1-5, with D unclear. CDR3 length: 15 residues. V gave up 3 bases and J gave up 2 bases, with 11 bases separating them. CDR1 MDHEN and CDR2 SYDVKM come from the germline V gene. CDR3 loop: CASSFIRGGNQPQHF. CDR3 nucleotide sequence: TGTGCCAGCAGTTTCATTCGTGGGGGCAATCAGCCCCAGCATTTT.

This chain joins TRBV30 and TRBJ1-2; no reliable D call. Germline assignment: CDR1 GTSNPN and CDR2 SVGIG (reference sequence). CDR3 size: 13 residues. V was cut by 2 bases and J by 6 bases, with 13 bases left in between. The CDR3 DNA reads TGTGCCTGGAGTCCTACGTTGTCGGATGGCTACACCTTC. Its translation: CAWSPTLSDGYTF.

This chain links TRBV6-5 with TRBJ2-7; TRBD2 agrees at 12 bases. With 7 bases clipped from V and 6 bases from J, the junction kept 7 bases outside the gene matches. The CDR3 has 14 residues. Germline CDR1 MNHEY, CDR2 SVGAGI. CDR3 DNA sequence: TGTGCCAGCACCCTGACTAGCGGGAGTAGCGAGCAGTACTTC. It encodes CASTLTSGSSEQYF.

The V and J genes are TRBV5-1 and TRBJ1-4, with 8 bases aligning to TRBD1. Germline V gene data show CDR1 as SGHRS and CDR2 as YFSETQ. J gave up 7 bases and V 2 bases, and 4 bases lay outside the gene matches. CDR3 length: 14 amino acids. The CDR3: CASSFSGQGEKLFF. The CDR3, as DNA: TGCGCCAGCAGCTTTAGTGGACAGGGTGAAAAACTGTTTTTT.

CDR3 region: CASSFEDYSPLHF. The CDR3 DNA is TGTGCCAGCAGCTTCGAGGATTATTCACCCCTCCACTTT. This chain uses TRBV11-2 with TRBJ1-6; D gene ambiguous. Germline lookup yields CDR1 SGHAT and CDR2 FQNNGV. Trimming stripped 3 bases from V and 8 bases from J, with 8 bases between. The CDR3 contains 13 residues. The variable domain in full, with the rest retrieved from reference TRBV11-2 and TRBJ1-6, is EAGVAQSPRYKIIEKRQSVAFWCNPISGHATLYWYQQILGQGPKLLIQFQNNGVVDDSQLPKDRFSAERLKGVDSTLKIQPAKLEDSAVYLCASSFEDYSPLHFGNGTRLTVT.

This chain links TRBV6-1 with TRBJ2-1; D perhaps matches TRBD1 (5 bases). This CDR3 contains 17 residues. Per the germline V gene, CDR1 is MNHNS and CDR2 is SASEGT. The V end lost 3 bases, the J end lost 2 bases, and 17 bases lay between the germline ends. The CDR3 sequence is CASSEPQGKITYNEQFF. The DNA for the CDR3 is TGTGCCAGCAGTGAGCCTCAGGGAAAAATCACCTACAATGAGCAGTTCTTC.

This chain uses TRBV6-6 with TRBJ2-1; a possible D gene is TRBD2 (6 bases). The length of the CDR3 is 15 residues. V was pared by 6 bases and J by 7 bases, with 19 bases between. Germline V gene data show CDR1 as MNHNY and CDR2 as SVGAGI (reference sequence). The CDR3 spells CASRAGGTDGNEQFF. The CDR3 DNA reads TGTGCCAGCAGAGCGGGCGGTACCGATGGAAATGAGCAGTTCTTC.

CDR3 in DNA: TGTGCCTGGAGTGCTAGCCCTCCCGGGAGTAGTTATTCACCCCTCCACTTT. Protein product: CAWSASPPGSSYSPLHF. This sequence joins TRBV30 and TRBJ1-6; D gene unclear. The length of the CDR3 is 17 residues. V gave up 1 base and J gave up 8 bases, with 21 bases separating them. Looked up from germline, CDR1 is GTSNPN and CDR2 is SVGIG (reference sequence). Combining the CDR3 with reference TRBV30 and TRBJ1-6 gives the whole variable domain SQTIHQWPATLVQPVGSPLSLECTVEGTSNPNLYWYRQAAGRGLQLLFYSVGIGQISSEVPQNLSASRPQDRQFILSSKKLLLSDSGFYLCAWSASPPGSSYSPLHFGNGTRLTVT.